The 23 T cell receptor beta chains below were found in one sample sequenced in a study of blood T cells in healthy people across ages (dated by TCRdb to between 2014 and 2016). Receptors were amplified or captured by 5' RACE. Instrument on record: Illumina HiSeq 2500. A second PCR of roughly 6 to 11 cycles was run with a J-beta primer mix and a sample-barcoded 5' primer. The public reads were reprocessed in TCRdb via fastp at Q25 and MiXCR, keeping in-frame beta chains. Each CDR3 protein gets just one entry, which takes the most common genes and DNA from the rows behind it. The sample table lists approximately 1.5 million distinct CDR3 sequences, roughly 43% of them with a count of one. The ten largest make up just over 4% of the sample. Sequenced sample: blood. The receptor source for this set is a woman aged 18-29 years in good health.

The chain is built from TRBV7-2 and TRBJ2-3; D not resolved. Per the germline V gene, CDR1 is SGHTA and CDR2 is FQGNSA. The CDR3 totals 16 residues. Trimming left V 5 bases short and J 0 bases short, with 15 bases between. The CDR3, as DNA: TGTGCCAGCAGCAGAGGACGCGGATCTAGCACAGATACGCAGTATTTT. As protein: CASSRGRGSSTDTQYF. The variable domain in full, completed from reference TRBV7-2 and TRBJ2-3, reads GAGVSQSPSNKVTEKGKDVELRCDPISGHTALYWYRQSLGQGLEFLIYFQGNSAPDKSGLPSDRFSAERTGGSVSTLTIQRTQQEDSAVYLCASSRGRGSSTDTQYFGPGTRLTVL.

V usage is TRBV20-1 and J usage is TRBJ1-1; perhaps TRBD1 as D (6 bases). V lost 0 bases to trimming and J lost 0 bases, with 8 bases between them. From germline, CDR1 is DFQATT and CDR2 SNEGSKA (reference sequence). This CDR3 has 14 residues. For the CDR3, the DNA is TGCAGTGCTAGAGATCACAGGGTGAACACTGAAGCTTTCTTT. This translates into CSARDHRVNTEAFF.

This clonotype was seen a handful of times. The chain joins TRBV14 to TRBJ2-7; D unclear. The J call may not be correct, given that the DNA end is closer to TRBJ2-5. The V gene's germline CDR1 is SGHDN and CDR2 FVKESK. The CDR3 is 13 amino acids. The CDR3 sequence: CASSQRWGETQYF. The CDR3 nucleotides are TGTGCCAGCAGCCAACGTTGGGGAGAGACCCAGTACTTC.

The chain uses TRBV6-5 and TRBJ2-5; D is uncertain. The tail of the sequence fits TRBJ2-7 better, so the J call may be wrong. CDR1 and CDR2 from the germline V gene are MNHEY and SVGAGI. The CDR3 is made up of 13 amino acids. CDR3 region: CASSLDGAVEQYF. CDR3 nucleotides: TGTGCCAGCAGTTTAGACGGCGCAGTCGAGCAGTACTTC.

This rearrangement joins TRBV2 to TRBJ1-5, with D possibly TRBD1 on 6 matching bases. CDR1 and CDR2 (germline): SNHLY, FYNNEI. This CDR3 is 15 amino acids long. V gave up 6 bases and J gave up 2 bases, with 14 bases separating them. CDR3 sequence (DNA): TGTGCCAGCAGCGCCCCAGGGGTTGGCAATCAGCCCCAGCATTTT. Residues: CASSAPGVGNQPQHF.

This rearrangement joins TRBV7-8 to TRBJ2-1; no reliable D call. The germline V and J ends were trimmed by 0 bases and 4 bases, with 16 bases remaining between them. CDR1 and CDR2 from the germline V gene are SGHVS and FQNEAQ. CDR3 size: 17 residues. The CDR3: CASSLAPGRKPYNEQFF. In nucleotides, the CDR3 is TGTGCCAGCAGCTTAGCCCCGGGCAGGAAGCCTTACAATGAGCAGTTCTTC.

The rearrangement joins TRBV29-1 to TRBJ1-1; no clear D gene. V gave up 3 bases and J gave up 5 bases, with 13 bases separating them. Germline V gene sequence: CDR1 SQVTM, CDR2 ANQGSEA. This CDR3 contains 13 residues. This chain's CDR3 is CSVEGIWRTEAFF. CDR3 nucleotide sequence: TGCAGCGTTGAGGGTATCTGGAGAACTGAAGCTTTCTTT.

This clonotype has ten or more counts. One end of the junction is discordant with germline, which a read error may explain. The chain employs TRBV5-1 and TRBJ2-1; D unresolved. Germline V gene sequence: CDR1 SGHRS, CDR2 YFSETQ. The CDR3 has 13 residues. The CDR3 sequence is CASSLARNNEQFF. The CDR3 region has the DNA TGTGCCAGCAGTTTGGCCCGGAACAATGAGCAGTTCTTC.

This clonotype has only a few counts. The V and J genes are TRBV7-8 and TRBJ2-1; a weak D match, TRBD2 (6 bases). Germline CDR1 and CDR2: SGHVS and FQNEAQ. Trimming removed 2 bases at V and 8 bases at J, with 13 bases between. The CDR3 consists of 14 residues. The CDR3 protein is CASSLISGSYEQFF. The DNA of the CDR3 is TGTGCCAGCAGCTTAATTAGCGGTTCATATGAGCAGTTCTTC. Drawing the rest from reference TRBV7-8 and TRBJ2-1, the complete variable domain is GAGVSQSPRYKVAKRGQDVALRCDPISGHVSLFWYQQALGQGPEFLTYFQNEAQLDKSGLPSDRFFAERPEGSVSTLKIQRTQQEDSAVYLCASSLISGSYEQFFGPGTRLTVL.

This clonotype has more than one count but fewer than ten. V is TRBV6-5 and J is TRBJ2-5, with D unclear. Per germline, CDR1 MNHEY and CDR2 SVGAGI. V lost 2 bases and J 0 bases, leaving 13 bases between the germline ends. The CDR3 is 16 residues long. CDR3 in amino acids: CASSYHRIGYQETQYF. Here the CDR3 DNA reads TGTGCCAGCAGTTACCATCGAATAGGGTACCAAGAGACCCAGTACTTC.

This clonotype was seen only a few times. This chain links TRBV7-9 with TRBJ2-1; TRBD2 matches at 8 bases. Germline CDR1 reads SEHNR; CDR2 reads FQNEAQ (reference sequence). The trim removed 5 bases at V and 8 bases at J, leaving 20 bases unmatched. This CDR3 has 18 amino acids. CDR3 in DNA: TGTGCCAGCAGCCCCCGCCTCCCAGGAGCGGGAGCTACCGATGAGCAGTTCTTC. This translates into CASSPRLPGAGATDEQFF.

CDR3 loop: CSVEGLQTRTDTQYF. The CDR3 nucleotides read TGCAGCGTTGAAGGGTTACAGACACGCACAGATACGCAGTATTTT. The chain recombines TRBV29-1 with TRBJ2-3; D is unresolved. The V gene lost 1 base and the J gene lost 1 base, with 12 bases spanning the gap. Germline CDR1 is SQVTM and CDR2 is ANQGSEA. This CDR3 is built from 15 residues.

Of note for this clonotype: Mismatch with germline at one junction end may stem from a read error. The V and J genes are TRBV7-2 and TRBJ2-1, with 7 nucleotides matching TRBD2. In germline, CDR1 is SGHTA, CDR2 FQGNSA. The CDR3 runs 15 residues. The CDR3 reads CASSLGAGENNERFF. For the CDR3, the DNA is TGTGCCAGCAGCTTAGGGGCGGGAGAGAACAATGAGCGGTTCTTC.

This clonotype was counted only a few times. The chain combines TRBV7-9 with TRBJ1-2; D may be TRBD1 (5 bases). The CDR3 is 13 residues long. V gave up 5 bases and J gave up 7 bases, with 14 bases separating them. The germline V gene encodes CDR1 SEHNR and CDR2 FQNEAQ (reference sequence). For the CDR3, the DNA is TGTGCCAGCAGCCCCGCCGTTCAGGGTGGCTACACCTTC. Amino acid sequence: CASSPAVQGGYTF. Looking up the rest from reference TRBV7-9 and TRBJ1-2 gives the full variable domain: DTGVSQNPRHKITKRGQNVTFRCDPISEHNRLYWYRQTLGQGPEFLTYFQNEAQLEKSRLLSDRFSAERPKGSFSTLEIQRTEQGDSAMYLCASSPAVQGGYTFGSGTRLTVV.

This clonotype has just a few counts. A much larger clone sits a single nucleotide away, making a read error possible. The rearrangement links TRBV7-2 to TRBJ2-3; D unresolved. V was pared by 3 bases and J by 4 bases, with 5 bases between. The CDR3 runs 12 residues. Germline V gene lookup returns CDR1 SGHTA and CDR2 FQGNSA. This chain's CDR3 is CASSFAADTQYF. The CDR3 DNA reads as TGTGCCAGCAGCTTTGCGGCAGATACGCAGTATTTT.

This clonotype was seen only a few times. The chain links TRBV4-1 to TRBJ1-1; D is ambiguous. CDR1 and CDR2 (germline): MGHRA, YSYEKL. There are 14 residues in the CDR3. Trimming cost V 0 bases and J 1 base, with 6 bases left between them. For the CDR3, the DNA is TGCGCCAGCAGCCAAGAGTTACGGAACACTGAAGCTTTCTTT. Protein product: CASSQELRNTEAFF.

This clonotype showed up many times. The genes are TRBV5-1 and TRBJ1-2; D unresolved. The V gene's germline CDR1 is SGHRS and CDR2 YFSETQ. The V end was cut by 2 bases, the J end by 5 bases, with 7 bases between. CDR3 length: 12 residues. Here the CDR3 reads CASSFRGYGYTF. The CDR3 DNA sequence: TGCGCCAGCAGCTTCCGCGGGTATGGCTACACCTTC.

This clonotype was seen a handful of times. The V and J genes are TRBV12-3 or TRBV12-4 and TRBJ2-1, with D perhaps matching TRBD2 (6 bases). The V gene lost 4 bases and the J gene lost 1 base, with 26 bases spanning the gap. The CDR3 runs to 20 residues. CDR3 region: CASSCQAGSTLIMSYNEQFF. Written as DNA, the CDR3 is TGTGCCAGCAGTTGCCAAGCGGGTTCCACACTTATCATGTCCTACAATGAGCAGTTCTTC.

The V call is TRBV7-3, the J call TRBJ2-3; D remains ambiguous. The V gene's germline CDR1 is SGHTA and CDR2 FQGTGA. Trimming took off 5 bases at V and 2 bases at J, with 11 bases between the two ends. The CDR3 has 14 residues. The CDR3 loop reads CASSPTAATDTQYF. For the CDR3, the DNA is TGTGCCAGCAGCCCCACGGCGGCCACAGATACGCAGTATTTT.

The V gene is TRBV20-1, the J gene TRBJ2-3; no clear D. Germline V gene data show CDR1 as DFQATT and CDR2 as SNEGSKA (reference sequence). The CDR3 is 13 residues long. The germline V and J ends were trimmed by 5 bases and 6 bases, with 15 bases remaining between them. The CDR3 region is CSAPRPQADTQYF. The CDR3 DNA reads as TGCAGTGCTCCCAGGCCCCAGGCGGATACGCAGTATTTT.

This clonotype was found a few times. The chain employs TRBV4-1 and TRBJ1-4; tentative D call: TRBD1 (5 bases). CDR1 MGHRA and CDR2 YSYEKL come from the germline V gene. Trimming left V 1 base short and J 8 bases short, with 11 bases between. The CDR3 has 14 amino acids. The CDR3 DNA follows: TGCGCCAGCAGCCAAGTTGGGACGGGCGAAAAACTGTTTTTT. Encoded protein: CASSQVGTGEKLFF.

This clonotype occurred a few times. The rearrangement joins TRBV19 to TRBJ1-1; 8 bases line up with TRBD1. Germline V CDR1 and CDR2: LNHDA, SQIVND (reference sequence). The CDR3 consists of 13 residues. V lost 10 bases, J lost 5 bases, and 9 bases stayed unmatched. DNA of the CDR3: TGTGCCACCTCCGGGACAGGAAATACTGAAGCTTTCTTT. This translates into CATSGTGNTEAFF. The entire variable domain, with the rest obtained from reference TRBV19 and TRBJ1-1, is as follows: DGGITQSPKYLFRKEGQNVTLSCEQNLNHDAMYWYRQDPGQGLRLIYYSQIVNDFQKGDIAEGYSVSREKKESFPLTVTSAQKNPTAFYLCATSGTGNTEAFFGQGTRLTVV.

The rearrangement uses TRBV28 and TRBJ1-2; D not resolved. Germline V lookup: CDR1 MDHEN, CDR2 SYDVKM. This CDR3 region has 14 residues. V gave up 3 bases and J gave up 5 bases, with 13 bases separating them. In nucleotides, the CDR3 is TGTGCCAGCAGTTTGTCTGACGGCCTTTATGGCTACACCTTC. This gives the protein CASSLSDGLYGYTF.